The clone carrying this T cell receptor (beta chain) was detected only a few times. Antigen: not known. This CDR3 comprises 17 residues. The germline V gene has CDR1 LNHDA and CDR2 SQIVND (reference sequence). The V gene end was trimmed by 5 bases and the J gene end by 0 bases; junction bases not matched to a gene: 7. This sample stems from a study of T cells after yellow fever vaccination. Study-wide background: The SMART-Seq v4 Ultra Low Input method served to prepare the low-cell-number fractions. Study-wide points: Clones that expanded after primary vaccination mostly reappeared after the booster (over 95% CD4, roughly 87% CD8). The appearance of a small share of clonotypes in both CD4 and CD8 compartments was observed.

The TCR cDNA carried a universal primer site and UMIs from 5'RACE template switching. MiXCR, run by TCRdb on the 5' RACE reads, gives a single entry per CDR3 protein. Among around 140,000 distinct CDR3 sequences listed, approximately 6.6% were seen once. The genes are TRBV19 and TRBJ2-5; 12 nucleotides agree with TRBD2. The material sequenced was CD4+ T cells sorted from PBMCs, taken 10 days after the yellow fever booster vaccination. This TCR was sampled from a man between 25 and 39 years old who received the YFV17D yellow fever vaccine. The CDR3: CASSLRTSGTNQETQYF. CDR3 sequence (DNA): TGTGCCAGTAGTCTCAGGACTAGCGGGACCAACCAAGAGACCCAGTACTTC.